Below, 10 T cell receptor beta chains from the same sample are listed, as sequenced in a study of T cells after posttransplantation cyclophosphamide. Clones were sequenced by immunoSEQ multiplex PCR, and TCRdb holds only the in-frame ones, with some missing. The data show some 7,000 clones, about 92% seen once. Cyclophosphamide on days +3 and +4 followed busulfan-fludarabine conditioning and a marrow graft. Material: CD8+ T cells sorted from blood, obtained after allogeneic stem cell transplant with posttransplant cyclophosphamide. These receptors all stem from a male patient in his sixties who received an allogeneic stem cell transplant from a related donor and was CMV-positive. Some T cells may be provided by the graft donor.

V is TRBV4-1 and J is TRBJ1-2, with a weak D call TRBD1 (6 bases). The germline V and J ends were trimmed by 1 base and 4 bases, with 13 bases remaining between them. Germline V lookup: CDR1 MGHRA, CDR2 YSYEKL. The CDR3 is 15 amino acids. The CDR3 loop is CASSQGPGAAYGYTF. In nucleotides, the CDR3 is TGCGCCAGCAGCCAAGGGCCAGGGGCTGCCTATGGCTACACCTTC.

The chain combines TRBV6-1 with TRBJ2-2, with D perhaps matching TRBD1 (6 bases). The V and J ends lost 4 bases and 5 bases respectively, with 14 bases between them. The CDR3 loop spans 15 amino acids. CDR1 is MNHNS and CDR2 is SASEGT in the germline V gene. Here the CDR3 reads CASSAHGQLTGELFF. The DNA for the CDR3 is TGTGCCAGCAGTGCCCATGGACAGCTGACCGGGGAGCTGTTTTTT.

CDR3 sequence: CASSSPTGNEKLFF. The DNA for the CDR3 is TGTGCCAGCAGTTCCCCCACAGGGAACGAAAAACTGTTTTTT. The chain combines TRBV6-6 with TRBJ1-4; D perhaps matches TRBD1 (6 bases). Germline V CDR1 and CDR2: MNHNY, SVGAGI (reference sequence). The CDR3 consists of 14 residues. V shed 4 bases and J shed 8 bases, with 14 bases lying between them.

The chain uses TRBV7-9 and TRBJ2-3; weak D call: TRBD2 (6 bases). CDR3 length: 17 amino acids. Trimming cost V 5 bases and J 3 bases, with 21 bases left between them. CDR1 and CDR2 from the germline V gene are SEHNR and FQNEAQ (reference sequence). The CDR3 nucleotides read TGTGCCAGCAGCCGACCCGGTGGTCTAGCGTTAACAGATACGCAGTATTTT. It specifies CASSRPGGLALTDTQYF.

In nucleotides, the CDR3 is TGTGCCAGCAGCGTAGCTACAGGGGACAGCTTTTACGAGCAGTACTTC. Protein: CASSVATGDSFYEQYF. The chain employs TRBV9 and TRBJ2-7, with TRBD1 matching 7 bases. Germline V gives CDR1 SGDLS, CDR2 YYNGEE. This CDR3 is 16 amino acids long. The V gene end was trimmed by 0 bases and the J gene end by 4 bases; junction bases not matched to a gene: 10.

The chain couples TRBV15 to TRBJ2-3, with 9 nucleotides matching TRBD1. The CDR3 runs to 16 residues. V trimming: 1 base; J trimming: 3 bases; junction bases outside the gene matches: 5. CDR1 is LNHNV and CDR2 is YYDKDF in the germline V gene (reference sequence). The CDR3 here is CATSRVGTGWTDTQYF. The CDR3, as DNA: TGTGCCACCAGCAGAGTAGGGACAGGGTGGACAGATACGCAGTATTTT.

This clone was found once. CDR3 region: CASSPTTSGGAYEQYF. CDR3 in DNA: TGTGCCAGCAGTCCCACCACCTCCGGAGGGGCCTACGAGCAGTACTTC. V and J are TRBV11-1 and TRBJ2-7, with D possibly being TRBD2 (6 bases). V was cut by 6 bases and J by 2 bases, with 20 bases left in between. This CDR3 region has 16 residues. CDR1 SGHAT and CDR2 FQDESV come from the germline V gene (reference sequence).

The V call is TRBV11-2, the J call TRBJ2-7; the D gene is possibly TRBD2 (7 bases). The germline gives CDR1 SGHAT, CDR2 FQNNGV. This CDR3 is 15 amino acids long. V gave up 1 base and J gave up 3 bases, with 13 bases separating them. CDR3 nucleotides: TGTGCCAGCAGCTTAGTGGGGGGGCGCGACTACGAGCAGTACTTC. Protein: CASSLVGGRDYEQYF. Full variable domain (remainder filled in from reference TRBV11-2 and TRBJ2-7): EAGVAQSPRYKIIEKRQSVAFWCNPISGHATLYWYQQILGQGPKLLIQFQNNGVVDDSQLPKDRFSAERLKGVDSTLKIQPAKLEDSAVYLCASSLVGGRDYEQYFGPGTRLTVT.

The chain recombines TRBV2 with TRBJ2-1; 11 bases match TRBD2. J gave up 2 bases and V 6 bases, and 3 bases lay outside the gene matches. The CDR3 consists of 15 residues. The germline gives CDR1 SNHLY, CDR2 FYNNEI. CDR3 residues: CASRVSGGAYNEQFF. The CDR3 DNA is TGTGCCAGCAGGGTTAGCGGGGGGGCCTACAATGAGCAGTTCTTC. The full variable domain, with the rest looked up from reference TRBV2 and TRBJ2-1, is EPEVTQTPSHQVTQMGQEVILRCVPISNHLYFYWYRQILGQKVEFLVSFYNNEISEKSEIFDDQFSVERPDGSNFTLKIRSTKLEDSAMYFCASRVSGGAYNEQFFGPGTRLTVL.

The J gene is TRBJ1-2, the V gene TRBV6-5; TRBD1 matches at 10 bases. The CDR3 spans 15 residues. Germline CDR1 MNHEY, CDR2 SVGAGI. V was pared by 7 bases and J by 4 bases, with 9 bases of the junction left unmatched. The DNA of the CDR3 is TGTGCCAGCACCTCCGGGACAGGGGTTTTCTATGGCTACACCTTC. Protein product: CASTSGTGVFYGYTF.